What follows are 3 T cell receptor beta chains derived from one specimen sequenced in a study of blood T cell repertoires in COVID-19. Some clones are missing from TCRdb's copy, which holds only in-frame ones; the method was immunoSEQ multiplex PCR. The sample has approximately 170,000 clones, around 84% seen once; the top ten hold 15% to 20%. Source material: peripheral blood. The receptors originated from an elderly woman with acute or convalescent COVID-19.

CDR3 protein: CAWSVDRVGFGSGNTIYF. CDR3 bases: TGTGCCTGGAGTGTCGACAGGGTGGGGTTCGGCTCTGGAAACACCATATATTTT. This chain links TRBV30 with TRBJ1-3, with 7 bases matching TRBD1. V trimming: 0 bases; J trimming: 0 bases; junction bases outside the gene matches: 11. This CDR3 region has 18 residues. Per the germline V gene, CDR1 is GTSNPN and CDR2 is SVGIG (reference sequence).

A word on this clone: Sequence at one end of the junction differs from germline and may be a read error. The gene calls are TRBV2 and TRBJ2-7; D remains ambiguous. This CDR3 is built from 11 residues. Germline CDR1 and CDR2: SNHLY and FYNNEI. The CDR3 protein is CASSEYPGLSF. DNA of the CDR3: TGTGCCAGCAGTGAATACCCAGGTCTGAGCTTC.

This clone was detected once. The CDR3 sequence: CASSVDGGIPTDNEQFF. The CDR3 DNA sequence: TGTGCCAGCAGCGTAGACGGGGGAATCCCTACGGACAATGAGCAGTTCTTC. V usage is TRBV9 and J usage is TRBJ2-1; a weak D match, TRBD2 (6 bases). The germline CDR1 and CDR2 sequences are SGDLS and YYNGEE. V was cut by 0 bases and J by 5 bases, with 18 bases left in between. The CDR3 totals 17 residues.